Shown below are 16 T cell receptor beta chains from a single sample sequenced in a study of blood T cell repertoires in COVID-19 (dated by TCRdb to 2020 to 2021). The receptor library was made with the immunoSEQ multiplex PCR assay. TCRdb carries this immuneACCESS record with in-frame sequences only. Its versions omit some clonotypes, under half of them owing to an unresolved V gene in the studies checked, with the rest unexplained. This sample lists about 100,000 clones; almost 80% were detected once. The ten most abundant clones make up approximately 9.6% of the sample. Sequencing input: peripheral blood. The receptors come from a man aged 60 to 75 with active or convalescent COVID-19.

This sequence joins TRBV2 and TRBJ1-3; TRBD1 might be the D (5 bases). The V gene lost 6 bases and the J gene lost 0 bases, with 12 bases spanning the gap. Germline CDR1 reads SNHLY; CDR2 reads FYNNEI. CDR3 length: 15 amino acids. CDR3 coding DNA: TGTGCCAGCAGCCAGGACATTTACTCTGGAAACACCATATATTTT. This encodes CASSQDIYSGNTIYF.

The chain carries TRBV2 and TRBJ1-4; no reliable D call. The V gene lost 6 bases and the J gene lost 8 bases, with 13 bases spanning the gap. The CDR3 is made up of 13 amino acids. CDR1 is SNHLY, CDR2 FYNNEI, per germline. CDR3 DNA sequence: TGTGCCAGCAGCGAGCAGAGGAGCGAAAAACTGTTTTTT. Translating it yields CASSEQRSEKLFF.

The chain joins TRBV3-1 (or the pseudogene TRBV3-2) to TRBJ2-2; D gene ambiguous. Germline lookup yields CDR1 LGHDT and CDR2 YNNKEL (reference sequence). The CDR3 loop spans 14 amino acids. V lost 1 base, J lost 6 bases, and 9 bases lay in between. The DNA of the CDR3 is TGTGCCAGCAGCCAAGTCCTTGCGGCCGGGGAGCTGTTTTTT. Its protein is CASSQVLAAGELFF.

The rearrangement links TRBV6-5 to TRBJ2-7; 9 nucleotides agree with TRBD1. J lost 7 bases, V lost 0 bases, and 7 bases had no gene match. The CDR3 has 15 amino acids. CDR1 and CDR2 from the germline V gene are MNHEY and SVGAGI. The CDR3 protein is CASSYSPGQGQEQYF. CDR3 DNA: TGTGCCAGCAGTTACTCGCCGGGACAGGGTCAGGAGCAGTACTTC.

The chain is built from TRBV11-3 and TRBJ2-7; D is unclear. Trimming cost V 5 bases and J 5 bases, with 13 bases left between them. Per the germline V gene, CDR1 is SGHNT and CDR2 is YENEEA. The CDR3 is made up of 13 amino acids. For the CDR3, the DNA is TGTGCCAGCAGCCCCTACCAGGCCCACGAGCAGTACTTC. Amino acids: CASSPYQAHEQYF.

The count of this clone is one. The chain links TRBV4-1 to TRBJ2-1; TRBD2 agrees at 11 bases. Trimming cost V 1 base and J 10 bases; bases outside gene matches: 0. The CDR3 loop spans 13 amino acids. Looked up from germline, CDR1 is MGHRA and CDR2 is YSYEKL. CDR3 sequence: CASSQGLAGEQFF. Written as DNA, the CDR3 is TGCGCCAGCAGCCAAGGACTAGCGGGAGAGCAGTTCTTC.

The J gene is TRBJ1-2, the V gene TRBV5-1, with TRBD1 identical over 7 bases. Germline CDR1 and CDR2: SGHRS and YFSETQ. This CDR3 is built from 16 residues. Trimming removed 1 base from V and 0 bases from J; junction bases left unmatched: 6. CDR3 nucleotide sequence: TGCGCCAGCAGCTTGCTAGGGGGCGAATCTAACTATGGCTACACCTTC. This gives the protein CASSLLGGESNYGYTF.

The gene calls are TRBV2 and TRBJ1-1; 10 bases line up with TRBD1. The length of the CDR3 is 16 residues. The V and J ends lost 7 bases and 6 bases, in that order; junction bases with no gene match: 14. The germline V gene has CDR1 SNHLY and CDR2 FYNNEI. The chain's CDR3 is CASMAGQGVIGAEAFF. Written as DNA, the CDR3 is TGTGCCAGCATGGCAGGACAGGGGGTAATCGGCGCTGAAGCTTTCTTT.

The CDR3 DNA is TGTGCCTGGAGTGGGGAGGGAGGACAGCTTAACTATGGCTACACCTTC. This gives the protein CAWSGEGGQLNYGYTF. This chain joins TRBV30 and TRBJ1-2; D might be TRBD1 (6 bases). The germline V gene encodes CDR1 GTSNPN and CDR2 SVGIG (reference sequence). The CDR3 is 16 amino acids. V lost 1 base, J lost 1 base, and 16 bases lay in between.

CDR3 residues: CASSLVGTDTYGYTF. As DNA, the CDR3 is TGTGCCAGCAGCTTAGTCGGGACAGACACCTATGGCTACACCTTC. The chain combines TRBV11-3 with TRBJ1-2; 7 bases align to TRBD1. The CDR3 runs to 15 residues. Losses at the gene ends were 1 base for V and 4 bases for J; bases not matched to a gene: 6. CDR1 and CDR2 (germline): SGHNT, YENEEA.

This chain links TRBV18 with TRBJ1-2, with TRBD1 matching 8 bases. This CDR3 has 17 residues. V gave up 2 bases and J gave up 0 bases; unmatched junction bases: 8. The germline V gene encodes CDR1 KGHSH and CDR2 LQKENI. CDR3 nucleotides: TGTGCCAGCTCACCATGGGGACAGGATCCCACTAACTATGGCTACACCTTC. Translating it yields CASSPWGQDPTNYGYTF.

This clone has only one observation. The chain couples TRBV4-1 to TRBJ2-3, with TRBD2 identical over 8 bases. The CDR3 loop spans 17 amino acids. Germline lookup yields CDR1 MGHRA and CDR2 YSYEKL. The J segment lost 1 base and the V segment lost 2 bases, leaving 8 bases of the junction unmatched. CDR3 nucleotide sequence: TGCGCCAGCAGCCAACTTGGACTAGCTCTTCGCACAGATACGCAGTATTTT. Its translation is CASSQLGLALRTDTQYF.

DNA for the CDR3: TGTGCCAGCAGTTTACCCCAAGATACGCAGTATTTT. It encodes CASSLPQDTQYF. V usage is TRBV28 and J usage is TRBJ2-3, with unresolved D. V was clipped by 2 bases and J by 5 bases, with 5 bases between them. The germline V gene has CDR1 MDHEN and CDR2 SYDVKM. CDR3 size: 12 residues.

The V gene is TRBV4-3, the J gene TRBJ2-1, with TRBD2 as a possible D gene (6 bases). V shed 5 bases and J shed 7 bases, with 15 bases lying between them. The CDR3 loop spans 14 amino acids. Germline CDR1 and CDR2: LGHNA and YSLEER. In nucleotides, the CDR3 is TGCGCCAGCAGCTACGTCTCGCGGGGAAATGAGCAGTTCTTC. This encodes CASSYVSRGNEQFF.

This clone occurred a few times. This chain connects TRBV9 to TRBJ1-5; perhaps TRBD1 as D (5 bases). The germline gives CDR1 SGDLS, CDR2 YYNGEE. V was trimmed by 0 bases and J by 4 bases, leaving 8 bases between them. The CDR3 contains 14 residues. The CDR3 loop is CASSVDGANQPQHF. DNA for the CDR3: TGTGCCAGCAGCGTAGATGGGGCTAATCAGCCCCAGCATTTT. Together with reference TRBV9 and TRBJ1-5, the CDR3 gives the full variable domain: DSGVTQTPKHLITATGQRVTLRCSPRSGDLSVYWYQQSLDQGLQFLIQYYNGEERAKGNILERFSAQQFPDLHSELNLSSLELGDSALYFCASSVDGANQPQHFGDGTRLSIL.

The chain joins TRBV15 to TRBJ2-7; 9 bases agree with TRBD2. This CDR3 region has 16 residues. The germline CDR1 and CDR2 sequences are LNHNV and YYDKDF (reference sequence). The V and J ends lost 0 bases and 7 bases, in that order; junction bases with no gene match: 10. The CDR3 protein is CATSRDRVAGADEQYV. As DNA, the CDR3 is TGTGCCACCAGCAGAGATAGAGTAGCGGGAGCGGATGAGCAGTACGTC.